This T cell receptor (beta chain) comes out of a study of post-analysis software for immune sequencing data. In the case of this clonotype: The target antigen is unknown.

The germline V and J ends were trimmed by 8 bases and 4 bases, with 13 bases remaining between them. This CDR3 spans 13 amino acids. Notes on the study in general: Controls showed lower frequencies than patients for five TRBV segments, and TRBV5-6, TRBV5-1 and TRBV20-1 were among these.

Sequencing libraries made from TCR beta cDNA carried unique molecular identifiers. TCRdb passed the PCR reads through MiXCR, listing each CDR3 protein once. The sample includes about 540,000 distinct CDR3 sequences, around a third of them seen just once. The source material was blood. The chain has TRBV12-3 or TRBV12-4 and TRBJ2-3; TRBD2 might be the D (6 bases). The receptor's source is a girl aged 2 to 17 with multiple sclerosis. The CDR3 nucleotides read TGTGCCAGCCCGAAGGACTATCCAGATACGCAGTATTTT. As protein: CASPKDYPDTQYF.